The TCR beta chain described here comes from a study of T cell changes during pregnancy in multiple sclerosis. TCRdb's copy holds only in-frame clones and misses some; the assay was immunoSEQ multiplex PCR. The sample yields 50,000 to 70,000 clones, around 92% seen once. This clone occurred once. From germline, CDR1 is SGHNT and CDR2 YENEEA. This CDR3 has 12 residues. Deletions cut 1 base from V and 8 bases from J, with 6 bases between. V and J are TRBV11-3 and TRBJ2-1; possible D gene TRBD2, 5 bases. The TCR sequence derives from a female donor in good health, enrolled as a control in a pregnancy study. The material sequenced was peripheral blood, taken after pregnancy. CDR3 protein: CASSLVAYEQFF. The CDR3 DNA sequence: TGTGCCAGCAGCTTAGTAGCGTATGAGCAGTTCTTC.